Presented here are 14 T cell receptor beta chains from one specimen sequenced in a study of shared T cell receptors in the human thymus. The protocol was immunoSEQ multiplex PCR, while the TCRdb copy is restricted to in-frame clones and leaves out a portion. The table lists about 380,000 clones, about 95% of them singletons, with 0.015% to 0.02% in the top ten. The sequenced sample consisted of thymocytes. These receptors originate from a human donor.

This clone has just one count. The chain joins TRBV5-1 to TRBJ1-1, with a weak D call TRBD1 (6 bases). CDR1 and CDR2 (germline): SGHRS, YFSETQ. The V and J ends lost 0 bases and 0 bases respectively, with 12 bases between them. The CDR3 loop spans 16 amino acids. The CDR3 sequence: CASSLAGHPLNTEAFF. The CDR3 nucleotides are TGCGCCAGCAGCTTGGCGGGACACCCATTGAACACTGAAGCTTTCTTT.

The J gene is TRBJ1-1, the V gene TRBV30; D is perhaps TRBD1 (6 bases). V lost 8 bases and J 0 bases, leaving 19 bases between the germline ends. Germline V gene data show CDR1 as GTSNPN and CDR2 as SVGIG (reference sequence). The CDR3 is made up of 15 amino acids. The CDR3 here is CAVPKLDSLNTEAFF. The CDR3 DNA follows: TGTGCCGTACCAAAACTGGACAGTTTGAACACTGAAGCTTTCTTT.

The genes are TRBV6-4 and TRBJ2-3, with 10 bases identical to TRBD2. V was pared by 4 bases and J by 5 bases, with 0 bases of the junction left unmatched. The CDR3 covers 13 residues. In germline, CDR1 is MRHNA, CDR2 SNTAGT. The CDR3 protein is CASSGLAGDTQYF. The DNA of the CDR3 is TGTGCCAGCAGTGGACTAGCGGGAGATACGCAGTATTTT.

This chain joins TRBV5-1 and TRBJ1-2, with D possibly matching TRBD1 (5 bases). V was cut by 2 bases and J by 4 bases, with 12 bases left in between. Germline V gives CDR1 SGHRS, CDR2 YFSETQ. The CDR3 contains 14 residues. Here the CDR3 DNA reads TGCGCCAGCAGCTTCGACAGTCCCTCCTATGGCTACACCTTC. Translating it yields CASSFDSPSYGYTF.

The chain recombines TRBV4-3 with TRBJ2-7; D is possibly TRBD1 (5 bases). Germline CDR1 LGHNA, CDR2 YSLEER. V lost 0 bases and J lost 6, with 18 bases in between. The CDR3 runs 16 residues. CDR3 sequence (DNA): TGCGCCAGCAGCCAAGATAGTAACAAGGCAGGGCTCGAGCAGTACTTC. Its translation is CASSQDSNKAGLEQYF.

V is TRBV6-6 and J is TRBJ1-5; no firm D call. V was cut by 9 bases and J by 4 bases, with 16 bases left in between. Germline V gene sequence: CDR1 MNHNY, CDR2 SVGAGI (reference sequence). The CDR3 totals 14 residues. This CDR3 is CASLNLGGNQPQHF. The CDR3 bases are TGTGCCAGTCTGAACCTGGGAGGGAATCAGCCCCAGCATTTT.

The J gene is TRBJ2-1, the V gene TRBV7-9; 8 positions agree with TRBD2. Losses at the gene ends were 3 bases for V and 4 bases for J; bases not matched to a gene: 5. Germline V gives CDR1 SEHNR, CDR2 FQNEAQ (reference sequence). The CDR3 runs 15 residues. CDR3 sequence reads: CASSFSGKGYNEQFF. The CDR3 nucleotides read TGTGCCAGCAGCTTTAGCGGGAAGGGGTACAATGAGCAGTTCTTC.

This clone was counted a single time. The chain recombines TRBV11-2 with TRBJ2-7; TRBD2 is a possible D gene (5 bases). The CDR3 runs 18 residues. CDR1 and CDR2 from the germline V gene are SGHAT and FQNNGV. The V end was cut by 4 bases, the J end by 0 bases, with 22 bases between. The CDR3 coding sequence is TGTGCCAGCAGCTCCCAGACGCCGTCGAGAGAGGGCTCCTACGAGCAGTACTTC. The encoded protein is CASSSQTPSREGSYEQYF.

CDR3 residues: CASSPRDRAYGYTF. The CDR3 nucleotides are TGTGCCAGCAGTCCCAGGGACCGAGCCTATGGCTACACCTTC. The chain is built from TRBV28 and TRBJ1-2; D may be TRBD1 (5 bases). V was cut by 5 bases and J by 4 bases, with 14 bases left in between. The germline V gene encodes CDR1 MDHEN and CDR2 SYDVKM. The CDR3 covers 14 residues.

This sequence joins TRBV6-5 and TRBJ1-2; D remains unclear. Germline CDR1 MNHEY, CDR2 SVGAGI. Trimming removed 9 bases from V and 0 bases from J, with 14 bases in between. The CDR3 covers 14 residues. CDR3 sequence (DNA): TGTGCCAGTTCGTGCAGGAACGCTAACTATGGCTACACCTTC. Amino acid sequence: CASSCRNANYGYTF.

This clone was counted a few times. This sequence joins TRBV2 and TRBJ1-1; maybe TRBD1 (5 bases). The ends were cut back, 6 bases at V and 3 bases at J, with 8 bases in the middle. Per germline, CDR1 SNHLY and CDR2 FYNNEI. This CDR3 contains 12 residues. CDR3 in DNA: TGTGCCAGCAGGGGGGTGGACACTGAAGCTTTCTTT. This sequence encodes CASRGVDTEAFF.

The J gene is TRBJ2-7, the V gene TRBV6-1; 7 bases match TRBD1. CDR1 and CDR2 from the germline V gene are MNHNS and SASEGT. Unmatched junction bases numbered 3, after V lost 7 bases and J lost 0 bases. This CDR3 has 13 amino acids. The DNA for the CDR3 is TGTGCCAGCACACGACAGGGCTCCTACGAGCAGTACTTC. The encoded protein is CASTRQGSYEQYF.

V gene TRBV14 combines with J gene TRBJ2-7; no definite D call. Germline values: CDR1 SGHDN, CDR2 FVKESK. V lost 0 bases to trimming and J lost 6 bases, with 9 bases between them. This CDR3 has 13 residues. CDR3 residues: CASSQENGAEQYF. The DNA of the CDR3 is TGTGCCAGCAGCCAAGAAAATGGAGCCGAGCAGTACTTC.

The V call is TRBV6-4, the J call TRBJ2-1, with 8 bases lining up with TRBD2. The CDR3 extends over 17 amino acids. The germline V gene has CDR1 MRHNA and CDR2 SNTAGT. With V trimmed by 4 bases and J by 0 bases, 8 bases remained unmatched. The CDR3 DNA is TGTGCCAGCAGTGTAAGTCTTAGCGGGACCTCCTACAATGAGCAGTTCTTC. Its protein product is CASSVSLSGTSYNEQFF.